The 8 T cell receptor beta chains in this list originate from one sample, sequenced in a study of shared clonotypes between healthy human individuals. Assay used: immunoSEQ multiplex PCR; TCRdb lists only in-frame clones, some missing. The sample lists about 1.5 million clones, 95% to 99% seen once, with about 0.45% in the top ten. Sequencing was performed on naive CD4+ T cells sorted from blood. Subset meaning: CD45RA+ positively selected. The source is a man younger than 45 in good health.

Turning to this clone: In the same sample, other DNA sequences code for this CDR3. The CDR3 sequence is CAWSASYEQYF. The DNA for the CDR3 is TGTGCCTGGAGTGCATCTTACGAGCAGTACTTC. The chain links TRBV30 to TRBJ2-7; D is unclear. The CDR3 length is 11 residues. With 1 base removed from V and 4 bases from J, the gap between germline ends came to 5 bases. CDR1 is GTSNPN and CDR2 is SVGIG in the germline V gene (reference sequence).

CDR3 DNA sequence: TGTGCCAGCAGTTTTGGGCTAGCGAGACACGAGCAGTACTTC. Residues: CASSFGLARHEQYF. The chain carries TRBV28 and TRBJ2-7; TRBD2 might be the D (6 bases). Trimming removed 3 bases at V and 5 bases at J, with 14 bases between. Germline V gene data show CDR1 as MDHEN and CDR2 as SYDVKM. The CDR3 loop spans 14 amino acids.

The V and J genes are TRBV28 and TRBJ1-2; TRBD1 matches at 10 bases. V dropped 6 bases and J dropped 7; count of bases not matched to a gene: 8. Germline values: CDR1 MDHEN, CDR2 SYDVKM. The length of the CDR3 is 14 residues. CDR3 nucleotides: TGTGCCAGCAGAGGGGGACAGGGGTCCGGTGGCTACACCTTC. Amino acids: CASRGGQGSGGYTF.

This clone has ten or more counts. The chain recombines TRBV5-8 with TRBJ1-2; D is unresolved. The CDR3 totals 14 residues. Per the germline V gene, CDR1 is SGHTS and CDR2 is YDEGEE. V was shortened by 0 bases and J by 0 bases, with 6 bases between the two germline ends. This CDR3 is CASSLEDPNYGYTF. Here the CDR3 DNA reads TGTGCCAGCAGCTTGGAGGACCCTAACTATGGCTACACCTTC.

The chain links TRBV21-1 to TRBJ2-5; TRBD2 reflects the table's D call only, with no check against the DNA. TRBV21-1 is a pseudogene. CDR3 length: 18 amino acids. CDR3 sequence reads: CASSKVFAGTQRAETQYF. The CDR3 DNA reads as TGTGCCAGCAGCAAAGTTTTTGCCGGGACTCAGCGGGCAGAGACCCAGTACTTC.

V gene TRBV18 combines with J gene TRBJ2-1, with TRBD2 matching 14 bases. Germline V gene sequence: CDR1 KGHSH, CDR2 LQKENI. Germline trimming cut 7 bases from V and 2 bases from J; bases unmatched to any gene: 16. The CDR3 sequence is 20 residues long. The CDR3 sequence: CASCRFGTSGSGLTYNEQFF. The CDR3 region has the DNA TGTGCCAGCTGCCGCTTTGGGACTAGCGGGAGTGGGCTCACCTACAATGAGCAGTTCTTC.

The V call is TRBV27, the J call TRBJ2-5; 7 nucleotides agree with TRBD2. The CDR3 consists of 11 residues. V gave up 8 bases and J gave up 7 bases; unmatched junction bases: 4. Germline CDR1 and CDR2: MNHEY and SMNVEV (reference sequence). As DNA, the CDR3 is TGTGCCAGCGGGAGGGAGGCGACCCAGTACTTC. Its protein product is CASGREATQYF.

The chain uses TRBV7-9 and TRBJ2-7; perhaps D is TRBD1 or TRBD2 (6 bases each). V shed 5 bases and J shed 0 bases, with 17 bases lying between them. Germline CDR1 is SEHNR and CDR2 is FQNEAQ (reference sequence). This CDR3 has 16 amino acids. CDR3 in DNA: TGTGCCAGCAGCCGCGCGGGGACACGTTTCTCCTACGAGCAGTACTTC. Translating it yields CASSRAGTRFSYEQYF. Filled out from reference TRBV7-9 and TRBJ2-7, the complete variable domain reads DTGVSQNPRHKITKRGQNVTFRCDPISEHNRLYWYRQTLGQGPEFLTYFQNEAQLEKSRLLSDRFSAERPKGSFSTLEIQRTEQGDSAMYLCASSRAGTRFSYEQYFGPGTRLTVT.